Each of the 7 T cell receptor beta chains below was sequenced from the same sample in a study of cytomegalovirus exposure and HLA in healthy donors. PCR amplification relied on 60 Vbeta primers (plus 13 Jbeta primers). The protocol was immunoSEQ multiplex PCR, while the TCRdb copy is restricted to in-frame clones and leaves out a portion. The sample records about 180,000 clones, 77% being singletons. The sample was PBMCs. These receptor sequences come from a man in his late teens or twenties in good health and CMV-seronegative.

About this clone itself: The same CDR3 is also encoded by other DNA sequences in this sample. The chain recombines TRBV6-5 with TRBJ1-1, with D hard to call. There are 14 residues in the CDR3. Germline values: CDR1 MNHEY, CDR2 SVGAGI. The germline V and J ends were trimmed by 4 bases and 10 bases, with 19 bases remaining between them. CDR3 loop: CASSLTSGRGRAFF. The DNA of the CDR3 is TGTGCCAGCAGTTTGACGTCCGGGAGAGGTCGAGCTTTCTTT.

V and J are TRBV4-3 and TRBJ2-5; D is unresolved. TRBJ2-7 explains the end of the DNA better; the J call may be wrong. Germline V CDR1 and CDR2: LGHNA, YSLEER. This CDR3 contains 16 residues. DNA for the CDR3: TGCGCCAGCAGCCAAGACGGAAGGGTGGACTCCTACGAGCAGTACTTC. Translating gives CASSQDGRVDSYEQYF.

The rearrangement joins TRBV6-5 to TRBJ2-3, with 10 bases identical to TRBD1. Germline V lookup: CDR1 MNHEY, CDR2 SVGAGI. V shed 4 bases and J 0 bases; nucleotides not matched to a gene: 1. The CDR3 is made up of 15 amino acids. The CDR3 sequence is CASSWTGGSTDTQYF. CDR3 nucleotides: TGTGCCAGCAGTTGGACAGGGGGTAGCACAGATACGCAGTATTTT.

The chain recombines TRBV18 with TRBJ2-4; 9 positions agree with TRBD1. CDR1 is KGHSH and CDR2 is LQKENI in the germline V gene. The junction had 9 bases not matched to a gene; V was cut back by 2 bases and J by 7 bases. This CDR3 has 16 amino acids. Written as DNA, the CDR3 is TGTGCCAGCTCACCATCACAGGGGGCGTTTGGTAACATTCAGTACTTC. Its protein product is CASSPSQGAFGNIQYF. Using reference TRBV18 and TRBJ2-4 for the parts outside the CDR3, the full variable domain is NAGVMQNPRHLVRRRGQEARLRCSPMKGHSHVYWYRQLPEEGLKFMVYLQKENIIDESGMPKERFSAEFPKEGPSILRIQQVVRGDSAAYFCASSPSQGAFGNIQYFGAGTRLSVL.

The gene calls are TRBV9 and TRBJ1-2; D possibly corresponds to TRBD1 (5 bases). CDR3 length equals 15 residues. Germline-derived CDR1 and CDR2 are SGDLS and YYNGEE. The V end was cut by 0 bases, the J end by 3 bases, with 12 bases between. Written as DNA, the CDR3 is TGTGCCAGCAGCGTAGCGGGAGGGGCGGACTATGGCTACACCTTC. This sequence encodes CASSVAGGADYGYTF.

The chain combines TRBV4-3 with TRBJ2-4, with 9 bases identical to TRBD2. The CDR3 has 18 residues. The germline V gene encodes CDR1 LGHNA and CDR2 YSLEER. V was pared by 2 bases and J by 0 bases, with 8 bases of the junction left unmatched. The DNA for the CDR3 is TGCGCCAGCAGCCAAATCACGGGACTAGCAGTAGCCAAAAACATTCAGTACTTC. Its protein product is CASSQITGLAVAKNIQYF.

The chain links TRBV6-1 to TRBJ2-1; no firm D call. The germline CDR1 and CDR2 sequences are MNHNS and SASEGT. Trimming left V 5 bases short and J 5 bases short, with 10 bases between. The CDR3 extends over 13 amino acids. Here the CDR3 reads CASSLLRDNEQFF. In DNA, the CDR3 is TGTGCCAGCAGTCTTTTACGGGACAATGAGCAGTTCTTC.